These T cell receptor beta chains were read from a single sample in a study of blood T cell repertoires in COVID-19. Some clones are missing from TCRdb's copy, which holds only in-frame ones; the method was immunoSEQ multiplex PCR. The sample has 250,000 to 300,000 clones; about 83% are singletons. Sequenced input: peripheral blood. These receptors were obtained from a man older than 75 with acute or convalescent COVID-19. CDR3s include the opening cysteine and the closing phenylalanine or tryptophan. Each record gives: V gene, D gene, J gene, CDR3 protein. D genes are given only for firm matches.

TRBV7-9	NA	TRBJ2-1	CASSPPGGLYNEQFF
TRBV14	TRBD2	TRBJ2-3	CASSHWTSGGTDTQYF
TRBV5-1	NA	TRBJ2-7	CAGGPGWQYF
TRBV19	TRBD1	TRBJ2-2	CASSMDRATGELFF
TRBV7-8	TRBD1	TRBJ1-4	CASSLKPSGQRTNEKLFF
TRBV5-1	TRBD1	TRBJ2-2	CASSLGLGQGPGELFF
TRBV19	NA	TRBJ1-5	CASNLSVGRGSNQPQHF
TRBV28	NA	TRBJ2-1	CASSFIRDQGQDNEQFF
TRBV4-1	NA	TRBJ1-5	CASSQEQLGGQPQHF
TRBV6-5	NA	TRBJ1-2	CASRATGSGHGYTF
TRBV5-1	NA	TRBJ2-3	CASSPGRGATDTQYF
TRBV19	TRBD1	TRBJ1-1	CATGTASQGNTEAFF
TRBV2	TRBD1	TRBJ1-1	CASSRTGGMNTEAFF
TRBV10-3	NA	TRBJ2-7	CASKGLLLLEQYF
TRBV30	TRBD2	TRBJ2-7	CACRRSGSVYEQYF
TRBV6-6	NA	TRBJ2-5	CASSPRQVQETQYF
TRBV10-3	TRBD1	TRBJ2-2	CAINRAGGLLTGELFF
TRBV9	TRBD1	TRBJ1-3	CASSGGWDRDGNTIYF
TRBV23-1	NA	TRBJ2-3	CASTREGGTDTQYF
TRBV7-3	NA	TRBJ2-1	CASSLIHLGADEQFF
TRBV27	NA	TRBJ1-1	CASRGQNTEAFF
TRBV7-9	NA	TRBJ2-7	CASSSRGGEQYF
TRBV18	NA	TRBJ2-1	CASSPGQYNEQFF
TRBV2	NA	TRBJ1-6	CASSESRTDGSYNSPLHF
TRBV28	NA	TRBJ1-5	CASSLATGLVQPQHF
TRBV6-5	TRBD1	TRBJ2-7	CASIPTGGRSYEQYF
TRBV7-3	NA	TRBJ2-1	CASSQDLSSYNEQFF
TRBV10-3	TRBD1	TRBJ1-5	CAISPGTGGNQPQHF
TRBV29-1	NA	TRBJ2-1	CSVVEGVGYNEQFF
TRBV19	NA	TRBJ1-1	CASSIRSGGSRGTEAFF
TRBV28	NA	TRBJ1-2	CASSFSKIGYTF
TRBV24-1	TRBD2	TRBJ2-1	CATSDPVGSGTHNEQFF
TRBV11-2	NA	TRBJ2-1	CASSSRGGPSDHEQFF
TRBV2	TRBD1	TRBJ1-1	CASSEDYRGRAEAFF
TRBV5-1	TRBD1	TRBJ2-7	CATRLTGGSDEQYF
TRBV2	TRBD2	TRBJ2-5	CASRWTSGGGETQYF
TRBV27	TRBD1	TRBJ2-1	CASSVAGTGGYNEQFF
TRBV30	TRBD2	TRBJ2-2	CASHPGLAGWVGELFF
TRBV28	TRBD1	TRBJ1-2	CASSLGGGGDRPYGYTF
TRBV5-1	TRBD1	TRBJ2-7	CASSLQGYEQYF
TRBV3-1/TRBV3-2	TRBD1	TRBJ2-7	CASSERQGPYYEQYF
TRBV18	NA	TRBJ2-7	CASSPPVGVPYF
TRBV6-5	TRBD1	TRBJ2-7	CASSYSGQGAYEQYF
TRBV28	NA	TRBJ1-4	CASTRAGEKLFF
TRBV25-1	NA	TRBJ2-1	CASSRSYNEQFF
TRBV30	TRBD1	TRBJ2-7	CAWMGYGQGQKSSYEQYF
TRBV2	NA	TRBJ1-5	CASSDGGDSRHQPQHF
TRBV7-9	NA	TRBJ1-2	CASSLGTVDTF
TRBV28	TRBD1	TRBJ2-7	CASGTAYEQYF
TRBV5-8	TRBD2	TRBJ2-5	CASSAYSGGRWETQYF
TRBV29-1	NA	TRBJ2-7	CSVSQGDYEQYF